One sample yielded the 9 T cell receptor beta chains listed below, sequenced in a study of blood T cell repertoires in COVID-19 (dated by TCRdb to about 2020). The library relied on the immunoSEQ multiplex PCR assay. The table was pulled from immuneACCESS by TCRdb, which kept in-frame rearrangements only. Such tables lose some clones; where checked, under half of the loss comes from unresolved V genes, and the rest has no known cause. The sample contains a few hundred thousand clones, 80% to 90% of them found a single time. Together, the top ten hold about 1.2% of the sample. Input material: peripheral blood. The receptors stem from a woman between 45 and 60 years old with acute or convalescent COVID-19.

The V call is TRBV7-9, the J call TRBJ2-5; 10 bases line up with TRBD2. Per germline, CDR1 SEHNR and CDR2 FQNEAQ (reference sequence). The CDR3 has 15 amino acids. Trimming at V came to 4 bases and at J to 4 bases, leaving 6 bases not matched to a gene. The CDR3 coding sequence is TGTGCCAGCAGCTCTGAAGCGGGAGGGGCAGAGACCCAGTACTTC. Encoded protein: CASSSEAGGAETQYF.

This clone was seen a single time. This sequence joins TRBV30 and TRBJ1-2; 8 bases are shared with TRBD1. This CDR3 comprises 15 residues. Trimming cost V 2 bases and J 2 bases; bases outside gene matches: 7. Germline assignment: CDR1 GTSNPN and CDR2 SVGIG (reference sequence). For the CDR3, the DNA is TGTGCCTGGAGTCCTCCGGACAGGGAGAACTATGGCTACACCTTC. Protein product: CAWSPPDRENYGYTF.

This chain joins TRBV5-1 and TRBJ1-3; TRBD1 is a possible D gene (6 bases). In germline, CDR1 is SGHRS, CDR2 YFSETQ. The CDR3 runs 16 residues. The V and J ends lost 4 bases and 0 bases respectively, with 14 bases between them. The CDR3 is CASSPFTGNSGNTIYF. For the CDR3, the DNA is TGCGCCAGCAGCCCGTTTACAGGGAACTCTGGAAACACCATATATTTT.

This sequence joins TRBV7-3 and TRBJ2-1, with D perhaps TRBD2 (6 bases). CDR1 is SGHTA, CDR2 FQGTGA, per germline. V was cut by 7 bases and J by 7 bases, with 20 bases left in between. This CDR3 region has 15 residues. The CDR3 loop reads CASTPRSGMGNEQFF. In DNA, the CDR3 is TGTGCCAGCACTCCCCGTAGCGGTATGGGGAATGAGCAGTTCTTC.

The chain has TRBV12-3 or TRBV12-4 and TRBJ1-5; D is ambiguous. CDR3 length: 13 residues. Between the trimmed V and J ends, which lost 2 bases and 4 bases, there was a span of 6 bases. CDR3 nucleotide sequence: TGTGCCAGCAGTTTATTAGAGAATCAGCCCCAGCATTTT. It yields the protein CASSLLENQPQHF.

The chain employs TRBV18 and TRBJ2-5; TRBD1 agrees at 10 bases. V shed 4 bases and J 5 bases; nucleotides not matched to a gene: 7. Germline values: CDR1 KGHSH, CDR2 LQKENI. The CDR3 is 15 residues long. The CDR3 bases are TGTGCCAGCTCACGAGGACAGGGGGAGAGGGAGACCCAGTACTTC. It translates to CASSRGQGERETQYF. The full variable domain, completed using reference TRBV18 and TRBJ2-5, is NAGVMQNPRHLVRRRGQEARLRCSPMKGHSHVYWYRQLPEEGLKFMVYLQKENIIDESGMPKERFSAEFPKEGPSILRIQQVVRGDSAAYFCASSRGQGERETQYFGPGTRLLVL.

The chain has TRBV7-7 and TRBJ2-1; D gene uncertain. The CDR3 extends over 15 amino acids. The ends were cut back, 2 bases at V and 0 bases at J, with 8 bases in the middle. Per germline, CDR1 SSHAT and CDR2 FNYEAQ (reference sequence). The CDR3 spells CASSLRGSSYNEQFF. CDR3 coding DNA: TGTGCCAGCAGCTTAAGAGGTAGCTCCTACAATGAGCAGTTCTTC.

This clone was picked up a small number of times. The chain couples TRBV12-3 or TRBV12-4 to TRBJ1-6; the D gene is possibly TRBD1 (6 bases). The CDR3 contains 13 residues. Trimming shortened V by 3 bases and J by 10 bases, and 10 bases separated the two germline ends. The chain's CDR3 is CASSLNGGSPLHF. The DNA of the CDR3 is TGTGCCAGCAGTTTGAATGGGGGCTCACCCCTCCACTTT.

This clone has only a few counts. The chain joins TRBV10-2 to TRBJ2-6; D is perhaps TRBD1 (6 bases). The V gene lost 8 bases and the J gene lost 8 bases, with 16 bases spanning the gap. This CDR3 spans 14 amino acids. Germline assignment: CDR1 WSHSY and CDR2 SAAADI. CDR3 coding DNA: TGCGCCAGCCTACAGGGCCCAGGGCCCAACGTCCTGACTTTC. Translating gives CASLQGPGPNVLTF.